These 2 T cell receptor beta chains came from one sample sequenced in a study of regulatory T cells in long-lasting Graves disease. The sample's time point: persistent/refractory GD, antithyroid drugs over 5 years with positive TRAb. PBMCs provided the RNA from which the TCR library was made. Construction of the TCR beta libraries employed iRepertoire HTBI primers in conjunction with Arm-PCR of CDR3 regions. Via MiXCR, TCRdb re-called the multiplex PCR reads, giving one row per CDR3 protein. This sample has some 280,000 distinct CDR3 sequences; roughly a fifth occur once, and the top ten carry approximately 53%. Sequenced here: peripheral blood mononuclear cells (PBMCs), sampled when the disease was refractory, from a patient treated with antithyroid drugs. The receptors shown here come from a female donor with Graves disease.

This clonotype was counted between two and nine times. At one boundary the junction diverges from the germline segment, which might be a read error. The rearrangement joins TRBV7-7 to TRBJ2-7; no clear D. CDR3 length: 14 amino acids. Germline V gene lookup returns CDR1 SSHAT and CDR2 FNYEAQ (reference sequence). CDR3 bases: TGTGCTAGCAGCTTAGCCCAAGACTCCTACGAGCAGTACTTC. This translates into CASSLAQDSYEQYF. Full variable domain (outside the CDR3, taken from reference TRBV7-7 and TRBJ2-7): GAGVSQSPRYKVTKRGQDVTLRCDPISSHATLYWYQQALGQGPEFLTYFNYEAQPDKSGLPSDRFSAERPEGSISTLTIQRTEQRDSAMYRCASSLAQDSYEQYFGPGTRLTVT.

This rearrangement joins TRBV20-1 to TRBJ2-7; D unclear. Looked up from germline, CDR1 is DFQATT and CDR2 is SNEGSKA (reference sequence). The length of the CDR3 is 13 residues. V lost 3 bases to trimming and J lost 0 bases, with 9 bases between them. In DNA form, the CDR3 reads TGCAGTGCTAGCACCGAGGTCTCCTACGAGCAGTACTTC. Translated, it gives CSASTEVSYEQYF.